These 15 T cell receptor beta chains came from one sample sequenced in a study of shared clonotypes between healthy human individuals. Assay used: immunoSEQ multiplex PCR; TCRdb lists only in-frame clones, some missing. The sample includes roughly 2.5 million clones, 85% to 95% of them seen just once. Sequencing used naive CD4+ T cells sorted from blood. Subset given: CD45RA+ positively selected. These receptors originate from a man younger than 35 in good health.

This rearrangement joins TRBV6-1 to TRBJ1-1; 9 bases match TRBD1. There are 15 residues in the CDR3. J lost 5 bases, V lost 2 bases, and 6 bases had no gene match. CDR1 MNHNS and CDR2 SASEGT come from the germline V gene. This CDR3 reads CASSEQGQGGTEAFF. CDR3 bases: TGTGCCAGCAGTGAACAGGGACAGGGAGGTACTGAAGCTTTCTTT.

This clone appeared a single time. This rearrangement joins TRBV7-9 to TRBJ2-5, with D possibly being TRBD2 (6 bases). The tail of the sequence fits TRBJ2-7 better, so the J call may be wrong. This CDR3 region has 13 residues. Germline loops: CDR1 SEHNR, CDR2 FQNEAQ (reference sequence). The CDR3: CASSLAGGAEQYF. CDR3 sequence (DNA): TGTGCCAGCAGCTTAGCGGGGGGTGCCGAGCAGTACTTC.

V is TRBV10-3 and J is TRBJ2-3, with 8 nucleotides matching TRBD2. V was pared by 7 bases and J by 2 bases, with 11 bases of the junction left unmatched. CDR1 ENHRY and CDR2 SYGVKD come from the germline V gene. The CDR3 length is 16 residues. CDR3 coding DNA: TGTGCCATCAATGGTTTCGCGGGGGGTCCCACAGATACGCAGTATTTT. This codes for CAINGFAGGPTDTQYF.

This clone was counted a few times. This chain uses TRBV29-1 with TRBJ1-1; 7 bases are shared with TRBD1. J lost 1 base, V lost 6 bases, and 5 bases had no gene match. The CDR3 covers 13 residues. CDR1 is SQVTM, CDR2 ANQGSEA, per germline. CDR3: CSVSTGTNTEAFF. The CDR3 region has the DNA TGCAGCGTCTCGACAGGGACGAACACTGAAGCTTTCTTT.

With regard to this clone: The same CDR3 is also encoded by other DNA sequences in this sample. This chain uses TRBV5-1 with TRBJ2-1; 14 positions match TRBD2. The CDR3 is made up of 15 amino acids. With V trimmed by 4 bases and J by 7 bases, 4 bases remained unmatched. CDR1 SGHRS and CDR2 YFSETQ come from the germline V gene. CDR3 in amino acids: CASSPGLAGVNEQFF. The CDR3 region has the DNA TGCGCCAGCAGCCCGGGACTAGCGGGAGTGAATGAGCAGTTCTTC.

The V call is TRBV7-9, the J call TRBJ2-7, with D possibly matching TRBD2 (5 bases). This CDR3 spans 14 amino acids. V gave up 2 bases and J gave up 2 bases, with 10 bases separating them. CDR1 is SEHNR and CDR2 is FQNEAQ in the germline V gene (reference sequence). The CDR3 DNA is TGTGCCAGCAGCTTAAGGACTTTAACCTACGAGCAGTACTTC. Translated, it gives CASSLRTLTYEQYF.

The genes are TRBV5-4 and TRBJ1-2, with D maybe TRBD1 (6 bases). Germline assignment: CDR1 SGHNT and CDR2 YYREEE (reference sequence). The CDR3 loop spans 14 amino acids. Between the trimmed V and J ends, which lost 4 bases and 4 bases, there was a span of 14 bases. CDR3 sequence (DNA): TGTGCCAGCAGCCGTCCGGACAGTTTCTATGGCTACACCTTC. Protein product: CASSRPDSFYGYTF.

The chain recombines TRBV4-1 with TRBJ1-2; 9 bases are shared with TRBD1. The trim removed 0 bases at V and 4 bases at J, leaving 6 bases unmatched. In germline, CDR1 is MGHRA, CDR2 YSYEKL. The CDR3 loop spans 16 amino acids. CDR3 residues: CASSQDPTGGLYGYTF. In DNA, the CDR3 is TGCGCCAGCAGCCAAGATCCGACAGGGGGTCTCTATGGCTACACCTTC.

The DNA of the CDR3 is TGTGCCTGGAGTTGGGGCAGATTCACCGGGGAGCTGTTTTTT. Protein product: CAWSWGRFTGELFF. The genes are TRBV30 and TRBJ2-2, with a weak D call TRBD1 (5 bases). Germline V gene data show CDR1 as GTSNPN and CDR2 as SVGIG (reference sequence). CDR3 length: 14 residues. Trimming left V 2 bases short and J 4 bases short, with 11 bases between.

The genes are TRBV5-4 and TRBJ2-1, with 10 positions matching TRBD2. This CDR3 is built from 15 residues. CDR1 SGHNT and CDR2 YYREEE come from the germline V gene (reference sequence). The V gene end was trimmed by 0 bases and the J gene end by 6 bases; junction bases not matched to a gene: 3. CDR3 DNA: TGTGCCAGCAGCTTGGCTAGCGGGAGTTTCAATGAGCAGTTCTTC. Translated: CASSLASGSFNEQFF.

The CDR3 DNA sequence: TGTGCCAGCAGTTCCAGGGTAGCGGGGGGAAGGGCCGGGGAGCTGTTTTTT. Encoded protein: CASSSRVAGGRAGELFF. J is TRBJ2-2 and V is TRBV27, with 10 bases matching TRBD2. CDR1 and CDR2 from the germline V gene are MNHEY and SMNVEV (reference sequence). Trimming removed 4 bases from V and 6 bases from J; junction bases left unmatched: 11. The CDR3 sequence is 17 residues long.

The chain links TRBV25-1 to TRBJ1-3, with D unclear. V lost 3 bases to trimming and J lost 4 bases, with 22 bases between them. This CDR3 comprises 18 residues. Germline CDR1 reads MGHDK; CDR2 reads SYGVNS. CDR3 in amino acids: CASSDPLGSSPLGNTIYF. CDR3 bases: TGTGCCAGCAGTGACCCCCTGGGCAGCAGTCCATTAGGAAACACCATATATTTT.

The chain uses TRBV5-5 and TRBJ2-2; D not certain. This CDR3 is 15 amino acids long. Trimming removed 4 bases at V and 3 bases at J, with 13 bases between. Germline CDR1 reads SGHKS; CDR2 reads YYEKEE (reference sequence). This chain's CDR3 is CASSAGWVDTGELFF. The CDR3 DNA reads as TGTGCCAGCAGCGCCGGATGGGTCGACACCGGGGAGCTGTTTTTT.

The chain employs TRBV7-2 and TRBJ1-1; no reliable D call. V lost 5 bases and J 0 bases, leaving 10 bases between the germline ends. The CDR3 has 14 residues. Per germline, CDR1 SGHTA and CDR2 FQGNSA. The CDR3 DNA is TGTGCCAGCAGCGATGCGCCGATGAACACTGAAGCTTTCTTT. It specifies CASSDAPMNTEAFF.

The gene calls are TRBV10-1 and TRBJ2-1, with TRBD2 matching over 11 bases. Per the germline V gene, CDR1 is WNHNN and CDR2 is SYGVQD (reference sequence). Germline trimming cut 3 bases from V and 4 bases from J; bases unmatched to any gene: 8. The CDR3 contains 17 residues. The CDR3 is CASSDSLAGGKYNEQFF. CDR3 bases: TGCGCCAGCAGTGATAGTCTAGCGGGGGGAAAATACAATGAGCAGTTCTTC.